A selection of T cell receptor beta chains follows, all from one sample in a study of T cell repertoires in cytomegalovirus infection. TCRdb re-called the reads with MiXCR, one entry per CDR3 protein. The sample has some 97,000 distinct CDR3 sequences, about 25% seen once. The sequenced material came from CD8+ T cells from PBMCs. These receptors originate from a human donor in good health (CMV status not recorded). Some clones in this sample may be carry-over from other donors' samples. The CDR3 runs from the conserved cysteine through the conserved F or W. The D gene is left open where the match is weak. Clone size, where shown, is once, few, many, or a class for clones that have expanded.

V gene: TRBV29-1; D gene: NA; J gene: TRBJ1-3; clone size: many; CDR3 DNA: TGCAGCGTTGAAGGAGGGGTAACTGGAAACACCATATATTTT; CDR3 protein: CSVEGGVTGNTIYF
V gene: TRBV9; D gene: NA; J gene: TRBJ1-5; clone size: NA; CDR3 DNA: TGTGCCAGCAGTCCGGGAAACAATCAGCCCCAGCATTTT; CDR3 protein: CASSPGNNQPQHF
V gene: TRBV28; D gene: NA; J gene: TRBJ1-5; clone size: NA; CDR3 DNA: TGTGCCAGCAGTTTATTAGGGGGGGCTCAGCCCCAGCATTTT; CDR3 protein: CASSLLGGAQPQHF
V gene: TRBV7-9; D gene: NA; J gene: TRBJ1-2; clone size: few; CDR3 DNA: TGTGCCAGCAGCTTAGCACCGGACAGCGTTAACTATGGCTACACCTTC; CDR3 protein: CASSLAPDSVNYGYTF
V gene: TRBV29-1; D gene: TRBD1; J gene: TRBJ2-3; clone size: few; CDR3 DNA: TGCAGCGCCGTCCTGCAGGGGGCGCGGGGCACAGATACGCAGTATTTT; CDR3 protein: CSAVLQGARGTDTQYF
V gene: TRBV2; D gene: TRBD1; J gene: TRBJ2-1; clone size: few; CDR3 DNA: TGTGCCAGCAGGACCCTGAGGGGGCAGAATGAGCAGTTCTTC; CDR3 protein: CASRTLRGQNEQFF
V gene: TRBV30; D gene: NA; J gene: TRBJ1-2; clone size: few; CDR3 DNA: TGTGCCTGGCAGAGAAGACCGCCCTCGGATGGCTACACCTTC; CDR3 protein: CAWQRRPPSDGYTF
V gene: TRBV28; D gene: TRBD1; J gene: TRBJ2-5; clone size: few; CDR3 DNA: TGTGCCAGCAGTTCTAACACAGGGGGCCAAGAGACCCAGTACTTC; CDR3 protein: CASSSNTGGQETQYF
V gene: TRBV6-2/TRBV6-3; D gene: TRBD2; J gene: TRBJ2-1; clone size: few; CDR3 DNA: TGTGCCAGCAGTTACGTTCCGGGGGGGCCGTTGGGGAATGAGCAGTTCTTC; CDR3 protein: CASSYVPGGPLGNEQFF
V gene: TRBV5-1; D gene: TRBD1; J gene: TRBJ1-1; clone size: NA; CDR3 DNA: TGCGCCAGCAGCTTGGGCAGGGGGAATGGAGCTTTCTTT; CDR3 protein: CASSLGRGNGAFF
V gene: TRBV20-1; D gene: TRBD1; J gene: TRBJ2-7; clone size: NA; CDR3 DNA: TGCAGTGCTAGAGATATAGGGACAGGGACCTACGAGCAGTACTTC; CDR3 protein: CSARDIGTGTYEQYF
V gene: TRBV24-1; D gene: TRBD1; J gene: TRBJ2-4; clone size: NA; CDR3 DNA: TGTGCCACCAAGGATTATTGTCGACAGGGGGCGGAGGTGGTAGCCAAAAACATTCAGTACTTC; CDR3 protein: CATKDYCRQGAEVVAKNIQYF
V gene: TRBV7-8; D gene: TRBD1; J gene: TRBJ1-1; clone size: many; CDR3 DNA: TGTGCCAGCAGCCCCCCGGGACAGGTAATGAACACTGAAGCTTTCTTT; CDR3 protein: CASSPPGQVMNTEAFF
V gene: TRBV29-1; D gene: NA; J gene: TRBJ2-1; clone size: few; CDR3 DNA: TGCAGCGTTGAAGTACGCTACAATGAGCAGTTCTTC; CDR3 protein: CSVEVRYNEQFF
V gene: TRBV6-2/TRBV6-3; D gene: NA; J gene: TRBJ2-2; clone size: many; CDR3 DNA: TGTGCCAGCAGCCCCGGGGCGTGGGAGCTGTTTTTT; CDR3 protein: CASSPGAWELFF
V gene: TRBV7-9; D gene: TRBD2; J gene: TRBJ2-1; clone size: many; CDR3 DNA: TGTGCCAGCAGCTTAGCGAGGACTAGCGGGAGCAATGAGCAGTTCTTC; CDR3 protein: CASSLARTSGSNEQFF
V gene: TRBV28; D gene: NA; J gene: TRBJ1-1; clone size: NA; CDR3 DNA: TGTGCCAGCAGCCCGGTTTACATGAACACTGAAGCTTTCTTT; CDR3 protein: CASSPVYMNTEAFF
V gene: TRBV3-1; D gene: NA; J gene: TRBJ2-4; clone size: few; CDR3 DNA: TGTGCCAGCAGCCAAGTGGGGAACATTCAGTACTTC; CDR3 protein: CASSQVGNIQYF
V gene: TRBV5-4; D gene: TRBD1; J gene: TRBJ1-4; clone size: few; CDR3 DNA: TGTGCCAGCAGCTTGGATGCAGGGGGTCTGACAACTAATGAAAAACTGTTTTTT; CDR3 protein: CASSLDAGGLTTNEKLFF
V gene: TRBV28; D gene: NA; J gene: TRBJ1-1; clone size: many; CDR3 DNA: TGTGCCAGCAGACGCTACACTGAAGCTTTCTTT; CDR3 protein: CASRRYTEAFF
V gene: TRBV6-2/TRBV6-3; D gene: TRBD2; J gene: TRBJ2-7; clone size: NA; CDR3 DNA: TGTGCCACCGAGACTAGCGGAGCCTACGAGCAGTACTTC; CDR3 protein: CATETSGAYEQYF
V gene: TRBV29-1; D gene: TRBD2; J gene: TRBJ2-1; clone size: NA; CDR3 DNA: TGCAGCGTTGAAGGGGGGGGTGGTCGTTTCGATGAGCAGTTCTTC; CDR3 protein: CSVEGGGGRFDEQFF
V gene: TRBV19; D gene: NA; J gene: TRBJ2-7; clone size: few; CDR3 DNA: TGTGCCAGTAGTAGCCTCGGACCGACCTACGAGCAGTACTTC; CDR3 protein: CASSSLGPTYEQYF
V gene: TRBV19; D gene: NA; J gene: TRBJ2-7; clone size: NA; CDR3 DNA: TGTGCCAGTAGTATAGGCCGCGGGTTTACCTACGAGCAGTACTTC; CDR3 protein: CASSIGRGFTYEQYF
V gene: TRBV20-1; D gene: NA; J gene: TRBJ2-5; clone size: NA; CDR3 DNA: TGCAGTGCTAGAGATGGGACCCAGTACTTC; CDR3 protein: CSARDGTQYF
V gene: TRBV7-9; D gene: NA; J gene: TRBJ1-5; clone size: many; CDR3 DNA: TGTGCCAGCAGCCCAGCAGGAAAGCATCAGCCCCAGCATTTT; CDR3 protein: CASSPAGKHQPQHF
V gene: TRBV4-2; D gene: NA; J gene: TRBJ1-1; clone size: NA; CDR3 DNA: TGTGCCAGCAGCCAAGATCTGGGGATGAGCACTGAAGCTTTCTTT; CDR3 protein: CASSQDLGMSTEAFF
V gene: TRBV5-5; D gene: TRBD1; J gene: TRBJ2-2; clone size: few; CDR3 DNA: TGTGCCAGCAGCTTGGGTGGCAGGGGGCTAGCCGGGGAGCTGTTTTTT; CDR3 protein: CASSLGGRGLAGELFF
V gene: TRBV6-6; D gene: NA; J gene: TRBJ1-2; clone size: NA; CDR3 DNA: TGTGCCAGCAGTCCGAAGACAGTCCCGGGTAGCTATGGCTACACCTTC; CDR3 protein: CASSPKTVPGSYGYTF